This T cell receptor (beta chain) emerged from a study of response to subunit inactivated influenza vaccine. TCRdb processed the RT-PCR reads anew with MiXCR; each CDR3 protein has one entry. The sample has hundreds of thousands of distinct CDR3 sequences; roughly 12% are singletons. The CDR3 consists of 15 residues. Germline V gene sequence: CDR1 SGHRS, CDR2 YFSETQ. V lost 0 bases to trimming and J lost 1 base, with 8 bases between them. This clonotype was seen ten or more times. This chain links TRBV5-1 with TRBJ1-5; a weak D match, TRBD1 (5 bases). The clonotype comes from a man in his fifties or sixties who received an inactivated influenza vaccine. The sample was PBMCs from blood, taken on the day of vaccination. In nucleotides, the CDR3 is TGCGCCAGCAGCTTGGGTCCAGGGAGCAATCAGCCCCAGCATTTT. Its translation is CASSLGPGSNQPQHF.